Listed below are T cell receptor beta chains from one sample, sequenced in a study of shared clonotypes between healthy human individuals. Profiling relied on immunoSEQ multiplex PCR, and the TCRdb table lists in-frame clones only, not all of them. The sample has over a million clones, about 70% seen once. Sequencing input: memory CD4+ T cells sorted from blood. These receptors came from a man younger than 30 in good health. Each CDR3 is given with its conserved first and last residue. D genes are given only for firm matches.

V gene	J gene	D gene	CDR3 protein
TRBV2	TRBJ2-4	-	CASSRDQGIKNIQYF
TRBV7-3	TRBJ1-6	-	CASSRGGSNSPLHF
TRBV10-2	TRBJ1-2	-	CASSDGAGYTF
TRBV11-2	-	TRBD1	CASSVQGSSYEQYF
TRBV10-2	TRBJ2-7	-	CASSEPSADLTYEQYF
TRBV7-2	TRBJ2-2	TRBD2	CASSLAPGLYTGELFF
TRBV11-2	TRBJ1-3	-	CASSFEGNTIYF
TRBV19	TRBJ1-5	-	CASSILRNVRNQPQHF
TRBV5-4	TRBJ2-7	TRBD2	CASSNPGTTSYEQYF
TRBV5-1	TRBJ2-1	-	CASSLDYNEQFF
TRBV18	TRBJ1-2	-	CASSPPVGVGYTF
TRBV7-9	TRBJ2-3	-	CASSLSTTRSDTQYF
TRBV2	TRBJ1-5	-	CASSVGGTSNQPQHF
TRBV7-3	TRBJ1-2	-	CASSSSRESGYTF
TRBV9	TRBJ2-1	-	CASSVAGVAPAHEQFF
TRBV7-2	TRBJ1-2	-	CASSLPQGLANYGYTF
TRBV4-1	TRBJ1-3	-	CASSQVKGAGNTIYF
TRBV19	TRBJ1-2	TRBD1	CASSLGQVLYGYTF
TRBV21-1	TRBJ2-2	-	CASSKDPAGVPGELFF
TRBV4-2	TRBJ1-2	-	CASSQVGTRDGYTF
TRBV5-1	TRBJ1-1	-	CASSPPVTNTEAFF
TRBV6-5	TRBJ1-1	-	CASRYRVNTEAFF